What follows are 2 T cell receptor beta chains derived from one specimen sequenced in a study of blood T cells in healthy people across ages (dated by TCRdb to the mid-2010s). The receptor library was made with 5' RACE. Sequenced on an Illumina HiSeq 2500. A second PCR of roughly 7 to 12 cycles was performed with a sample-barcoded 5' primer and a J-beta primer mix. TCRdb cleaned the public reads at Q25 with fastp, built clones with MiXCR and kept in-frame beta chains. Duplicate CDR3 protein sequences are folded into a single record with the most common DNA and genes. The sample table records 1.5 million to 2 million distinct CDR3 sequences; 49% of these occur just once. The ten largest account for more than 2% of the sample. Sequenced sample: blood. Receptors originate from a woman in her 40s in good health.

The V call is TRBV20-1, the J call TRBJ2-3; 11 bases map to TRBD2. CDR1 DFQATT and CDR2 SNEGSKA come from the germline V gene (reference sequence). The CDR3 sequence is 15 residues long. Trimming removed 5 bases from V and 2 bases from J; junction bases left unmatched: 6. The CDR3 loop reads CSAPTSGAITDTQYF. CDR3 bases: TGCAGTGCTCCGACTAGCGGGGCAATCACAGATACGCAGTATTTT.

This clonotype was recorded a few times. V and J are TRBV7-2 and TRBJ2-1, with D tentatively TRBD2 (6 bases). Germline CDR1 reads SGHTA; CDR2 reads FQGNSA. The CDR3 covers 15 residues. The V end lost 4 bases, the J end lost 4 bases, and 14 bases lay between the germline ends. CDR3 amino acids: CASSYAGPDYNEQFF. As DNA, the CDR3 is TGTGCCAGCAGCTATGCGGGGCCAGATTACAATGAGCAGTTCTTC.